Detailed here is one T cell receptor beta chain. Its antigen remains unknown. Assay used: immunoSEQ multiplex PCR; TCRdb lists only in-frame clones, some missing. The sample includes over 130,000 clones, around 90% of them seen just once. This sample was included in a study of T cell responses to AZD1222 COVID-19 vaccine. Study-level results: Breadth and depth of Spike-specific TCRs rose after two AZD1222 doses. Seropositive at baseline were only six AZD1222 recipients.

Combined were second doses at about 4 or about 12 weeks. V was cut by 2 bases and J by 4 bases, with 9 bases left in between. Per the germline V gene, CDR1 is LGHDT and CDR2 is YNNKEL (reference sequence). This CDR3 contains 14 residues. This clonotype originated in an adult who received the AZD1222 COVID-19 vaccine. The sequences come from peripheral blood, collected 28 days after the second AZD1222 dose. This chain joins TRBV3-1 (or the pseudogene TRBV3-2) and TRBJ2-1, with D possibly being TRBD2 (6 bases). CDR3 sequence: CASSQTSRYNEQFF. The CDR3 DNA is TGTGCCAGCAGCCAAACTAGCAGATACAATGAGCAGTTCTTC.